This entry features one TCR beta chain sequence. Antigen unknown. V was shortened by 7 bases and J by 2 bases, with 12 bases between the two germline ends. Germline V gene data show CDR1 as LNHDA and CDR2 as SQIVND (reference sequence). This CDR3 has 14 amino acids. The protocol was immunoSEQ multiplex PCR, while the TCRdb copy is restricted to in-frame clones and leaves out a portion. The data hold around 40,000 clones, with 84% observed a single time. These data belong to a study of a mutant IDH1 vaccine in newly diagnosed glioma. Study as a whole: Eight vaccinations went to patients in weeks 1, 3, 5, 7, 11, 15, 19, 23. Treated patients, averaging about 40 years, were about 62% male and approximately 38% female.

Time point noted: week 11, during vaccination. What each vaccine dose contained was 300 ug of mutant IDH1 20-mer peptide, accompanied by topical imiquimod. The specimen was PBMCs, collected from a glioma patient whose treatment included an IDH1 peptide vaccine. V usage is TRBV19 and J usage is TRBJ1-3; TRBD1 might be the D (6 bases). The origin of this receptor is a man aged 40-55 years with glioma. The DNA of the CDR3 is TGTGCCAGTATCAAACGGACAGCTGGAAACACCATATATTTT. This gives the protein CASIKRTAGNTIYF.